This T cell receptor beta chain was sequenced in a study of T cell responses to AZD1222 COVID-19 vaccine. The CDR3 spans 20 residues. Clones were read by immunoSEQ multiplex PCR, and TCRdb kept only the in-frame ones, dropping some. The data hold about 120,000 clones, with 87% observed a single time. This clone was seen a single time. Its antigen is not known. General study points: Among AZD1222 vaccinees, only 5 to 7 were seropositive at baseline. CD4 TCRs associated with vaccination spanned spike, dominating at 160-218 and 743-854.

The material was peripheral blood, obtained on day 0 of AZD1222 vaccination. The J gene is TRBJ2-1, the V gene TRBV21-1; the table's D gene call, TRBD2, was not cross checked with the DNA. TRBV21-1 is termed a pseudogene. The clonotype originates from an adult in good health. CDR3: CASSKPATGELAGICNEQFF. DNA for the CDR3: TGTGCCAGCAGCAAACCGGCGACAGGGGAACTAGCGGGAATATGCAATGAGCAGTTCTTC.